This T cell receptor (beta chain) appears in the sequencing data of a study of monozygotic twins with inflammatory bowel disease. Study-level findings and limits: A distinction between different T cell subtypes was not possible.

Comment on this clonotype: Its antigen is as yet unknown.

cDNA was made in eight separate reactions per sample. UMIs that included a 6-nucleotide sample barcode were added by template switching, which took place during cDNA synthesis. TCRdb re-called the 5' RACE reads and shows each CDR3 protein once, DNA omitted. This sample's clone table lists about 160,000 distinct CDR3 sequences. Each donor gave 2.5 ml of peripheral blood. The CDR3 has 13 amino acids. Germline V gene data show CDR1 as MDHEN and CDR2 as SYDVKM. The sample consisted of blood. The sequence derives from a human donor with ulcerative colitis or Crohn's disease, or a healthy co-twin of an affected twin (not recorded which). J is TRBJ2-7 and V is TRBV28. The CDR3 loop is CASSLAGIYEQYF.